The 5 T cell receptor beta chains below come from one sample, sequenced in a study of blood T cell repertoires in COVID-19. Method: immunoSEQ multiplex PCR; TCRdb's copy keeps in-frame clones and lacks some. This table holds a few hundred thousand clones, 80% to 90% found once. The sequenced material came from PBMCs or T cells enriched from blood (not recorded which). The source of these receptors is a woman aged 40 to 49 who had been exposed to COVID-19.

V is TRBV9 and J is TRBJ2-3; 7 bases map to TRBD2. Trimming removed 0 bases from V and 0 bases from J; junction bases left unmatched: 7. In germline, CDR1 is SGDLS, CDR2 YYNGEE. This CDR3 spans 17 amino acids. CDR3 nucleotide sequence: TGTGCCAGCAGCGTAGGGGTGAGCGGGAAGAGCACAGATACGCAGTATTTT. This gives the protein CASSVGVSGKSTDTQYF.

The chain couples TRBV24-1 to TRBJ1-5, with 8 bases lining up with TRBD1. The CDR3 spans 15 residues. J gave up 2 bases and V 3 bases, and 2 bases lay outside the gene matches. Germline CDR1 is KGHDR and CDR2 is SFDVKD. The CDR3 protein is CATSDQTGGNQPQHF. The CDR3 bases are TGTGCCACCAGTGATCAGACAGGGGGCAATCAGCCCCAGCATTTT.

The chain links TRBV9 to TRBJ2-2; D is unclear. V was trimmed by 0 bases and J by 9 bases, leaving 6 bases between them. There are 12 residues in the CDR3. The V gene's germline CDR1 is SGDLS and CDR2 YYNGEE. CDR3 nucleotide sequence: TGTGCCAGCAGCGTAGGAGGTCGGGAGCTGTTTTTT. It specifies CASSVGGRELFF.

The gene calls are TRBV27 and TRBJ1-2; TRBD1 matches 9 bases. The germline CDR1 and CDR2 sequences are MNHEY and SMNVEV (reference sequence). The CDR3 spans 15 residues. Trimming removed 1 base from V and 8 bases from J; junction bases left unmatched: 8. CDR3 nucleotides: TGTGCCAGCAGTTTATATCCCCACAGGGGGCAAGGCTACACCTTC. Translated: CASSLYPHRGQGYTF.

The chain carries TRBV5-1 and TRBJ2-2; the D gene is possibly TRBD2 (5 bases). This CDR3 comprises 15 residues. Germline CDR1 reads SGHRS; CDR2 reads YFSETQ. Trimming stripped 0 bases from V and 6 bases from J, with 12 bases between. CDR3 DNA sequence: TGCGCCAGCAGCTTGGTCCCGACTAATGCCGGGGAGCTGTTTTTT. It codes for CASSLVPTNAGELFF.